Listed below are T cell receptor beta chains from one sample, sequenced in a study of CD8 T cells in Susac syndrome. Using its own MiXCR run on the immunoSEQ multiplex PCR reads, TCRdb lists one record per CDR3 protein. The top ten clones hold 0.075% to 0.1% of a sample with roughly 190,000 distinct CDR3 sequences, approximately 96% of them seen once. The sequenced sample was CD4+ T cells from PBMCs. These receptors originate from a human donor with Susac syndrome. The CDR3 runs from the conserved cysteine through the conserved F or W. D genes are given only for firm matches. Expanded clones get a size class; other rows say once, few or many, or leave the size out.

d_call,j_call,clone_size,v_call,cdr3_nt,cdr3_aa
.,TRBJ2-5,.,TRBV19,TGTGCCAGTAGAGTCCGGAGCGGGGAGACCCAGTACTTC,CASRVRSGETQYF
.,TRBJ1-6,.,TRBV7-2,TGTGCCAGCAGCTTAGGAATTAATCCGGCGTCACCCCTCCACTTT,CASSLGINPASPLHF
.,TRBJ2-3,.,TRBV12-3/TRBV12-4,TGTGCCAGCAGTCTGGACAGTCCAGCAGATACGCAGTATTTT,CASSLDSPADTQYF
TRBD1,TRBJ2-5,.,TRBV6-5,TGTGCCAGCACCGGGGACAGGGGGAAGGAGACCCAGTACTTC,CASTGDRGKETQYF
.,TRBJ2-1,once,TRBV28,TGTGCCAGCACCTCGGGGATCTACAATGAGCAGTTCTTC,CASTSGIYNEQFF
TRBD1,TRBJ1-5,.,TRBV6-2/TRBV6-3,TGTGCCAGCAGTTTATTCGACAGGGACATGGGGCCCCAGCATTTT,CASSLFDRDMGPQHF
TRBD1,TRBJ1-6,.,TRBV5-6,TGTGCCAGCAGCCCCCAGGACAGGCAGAATTCACCCCTCCACTTT,CASSPQDRQNSPLHF
.,TRBJ2-5,.,TRBV7-9,TGTGCCAGCAGCTTAGTAGGAGGCGGCAGGGCTCAAGAGACCCAGTACTTC,CASSLVGGGRAQETQYF
.,TRBJ2-1,.,TRBV18,TGTGCCAGCTCACCGTCCGGGGACTCCTACAATGAGCAGTTCTTC,CASSPSGDSYNEQFF
TRBD1,TRBJ1-5,.,TRBV20-1,TGCAGTGCTAGTGGGACAGGGGGCAATCAGCCCCAGCATTTT,CSASGTGGNQPQHF